This TCR beta chain was captured in a study of T cells in Graves' hyperthyroidism and ophthalmopathy. CDR1 is SGHNT and CDR2 is YENEEA in the germline V gene. V shed 4 bases and J shed 4 bases, with 4 bases lying between them. This CDR3 region has 12 residues. This clonotype turned up a few times. Amplification targeted TCR beta CDR3 regions from RNA transcripts. RT-PCR in the first round (using the HTBI primer set) targeted the TCR CDR3. TCRdb recomputed calls from the multiplex PCR reads with MiXCR, one row per CDR3 protein. The sample lists about 640,000 distinct CDR3 sequences; 13% to 15% were seen once.

This sequence was found in a woman between 50 and 59 years old with Graves' ophthalmopathy. The chain joins TRBV11-3 to TRBJ2-2; D remains ambiguous. What was sequenced was blood. CDR3: CASSSPTGELFF. CDR3 DNA sequence: TGTGCCAGCAGCTCACCCACCGGGGAGCTGTTTTTT. Full variable domain (remainder filled in from reference TRBV11-3 and TRBJ2-2): EAGVVQSPRYKIIEKKQPVAFWCNPISGHNTLYWYLQNLGQGPELLIRYENEEAVDDSQLPKDRFSAERLKGVDSTLKIQPAELGDSAVYLCASSSPTGELFFGEGSRLTVL.